This T cell receptor (beta chain) was observed in a study of blood T cell repertoires in COVID-19. Study details: Specimens from acute and convalescent COVID-19 originated in the United States, Italy and Spain.

This CDR3 has 15 residues. CDR1 is SGHVS and CDR2 is FQNEAQ in the germline V gene. The junction had 3 bases not matched to a gene; V was cut back by 5 bases and J by 0 bases. Original methodology: Amplification with reference gene primers provided the estimates of nucleated cell counts. Clones were sequenced by immunoSEQ multiplex PCR, and TCRdb holds only the in-frame ones, with some missing. V, J and clone size are those of that table, while D and trimming were read from the DNA. Here the sample spans 120,000 or so clones, more than 75% being singletons. The J gene is TRBJ2-2, the V gene TRBV7-8; the match to TRBD2 covers 7 bases. The sequence derives from a human donor in a cohort sampled during active COVID-19. Sequenced sample: peripheral blood. CDR3: CASSKGLPNTGELFF. CDR3 nucleotides: TGTGCCAGCAGCAAGGGACTACCGAACACCGGGGAGCTGTTTTTT.